This T cell receptor (beta chain) was recovered during a study of OX40 agonist ivuxolimab in advanced cancers. The wider study: Patients received ivuxolimab, an agonistic anti-OX40 (CD134) antibody. Under the entry rules, prior anti-PD-1, anti-PD-L1 or anti-CTLA-4 therapy was allowed, and less than 50% had some.

This CDR3 contains 15 residues. Germline V gene data show CDR1 as SGHAT and CDR2 as FQNNGV. Method: immunoSEQ multiplex PCR; TCRdb's copy keeps in-frame clones and lacks some. The data contain around 78,000 clones, 81% of them singletons. The receptor comes from an adult with an advanced solid tumor such as melanoma, head and neck, liver or kidney cancer. The V call is TRBV11-2, the J call TRBJ2-5; no firm D call. TRBJ2-7 matches the DNA end more closely, so the J call is doubtful. Sequences were derived from CD4+ or CD8+ T cells sorted from blood, sampled in a trial of the OX40 agonist ivuxolimab. The CDR3 is CASSLRDTADYEQYF. As DNA, the CDR3 is TGTGCCAGCAGCCTCCGAGACACAGCTGACTACGAGCAGTACTTC.